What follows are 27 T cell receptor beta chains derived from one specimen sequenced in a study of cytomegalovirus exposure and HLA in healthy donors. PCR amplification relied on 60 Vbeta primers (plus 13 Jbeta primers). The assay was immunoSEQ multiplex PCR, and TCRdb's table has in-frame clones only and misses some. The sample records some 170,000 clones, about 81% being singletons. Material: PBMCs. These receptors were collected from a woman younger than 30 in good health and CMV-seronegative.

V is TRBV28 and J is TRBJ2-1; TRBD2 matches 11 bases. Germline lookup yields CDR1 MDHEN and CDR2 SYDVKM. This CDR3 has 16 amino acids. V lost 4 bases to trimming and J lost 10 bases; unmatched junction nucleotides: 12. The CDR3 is CASSSLAGGSRWEQFF. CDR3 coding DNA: TGTGCCAGCAGTTCCTTAGCGGGAGGGAGTAGATGGGAGCAGTTCTTC.

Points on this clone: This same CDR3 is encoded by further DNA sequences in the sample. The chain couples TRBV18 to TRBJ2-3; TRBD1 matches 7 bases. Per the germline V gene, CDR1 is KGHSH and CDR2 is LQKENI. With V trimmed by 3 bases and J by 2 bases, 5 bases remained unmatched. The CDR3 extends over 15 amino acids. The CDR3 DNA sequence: TGTGCCAGCTCACCCTTGACAGGGCCCACAGATACGCAGTATTTT. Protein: CASSPLTGPTDTQYF.

Here the CDR3 DNA reads TGTGCCAGCAGTGAACCTGGCAGGGGCTATGGCTACACCTTC. Protein product: CASSEPGRGYGYTF. This rearrangement joins TRBV6-1 to TRBJ1-2; D might be TRBD1 (6 bases). The CDR3 spans 14 residues. Trimming stripped 2 bases from V and 4 bases from J, with 11 bases between. CDR1 and CDR2 from the germline V gene are MNHNS and SASEGT.

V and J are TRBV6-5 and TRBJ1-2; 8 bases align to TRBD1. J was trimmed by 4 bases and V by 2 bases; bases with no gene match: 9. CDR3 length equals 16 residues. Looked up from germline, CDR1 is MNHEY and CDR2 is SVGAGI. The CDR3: CASSYGTGVKSYGYTF. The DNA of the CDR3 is TGTGCCAGCAGTTACGGGACAGGAGTTAAATCCTATGGCTACACCTTC.

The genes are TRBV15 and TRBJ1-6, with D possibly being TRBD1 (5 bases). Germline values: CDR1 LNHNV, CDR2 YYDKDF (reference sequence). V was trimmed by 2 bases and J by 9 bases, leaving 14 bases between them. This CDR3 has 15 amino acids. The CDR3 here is CATSRQRGPSSPLHF. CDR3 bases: TGTGCCACCAGCAGACAAAGGGGTCCCAGTTCACCCCTCCACTTT.

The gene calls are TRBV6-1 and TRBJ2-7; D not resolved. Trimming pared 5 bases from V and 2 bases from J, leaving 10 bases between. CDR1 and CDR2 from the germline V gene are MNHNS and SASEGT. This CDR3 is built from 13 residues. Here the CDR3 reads CASSPSVPYEQYF. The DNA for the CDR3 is TGTGCCAGCAGTCCCTCGGTCCCCTACGAGCAGTACTTC.

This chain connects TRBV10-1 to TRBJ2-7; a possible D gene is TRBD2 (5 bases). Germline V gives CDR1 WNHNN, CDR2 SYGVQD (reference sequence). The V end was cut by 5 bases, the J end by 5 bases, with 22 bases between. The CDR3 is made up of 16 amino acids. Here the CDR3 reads CASSPIRTEVKDEQYF. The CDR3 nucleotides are TGCGCCAGCAGTCCGATTCGCACGGAGGTTAAGGACGAGCAGTACTTC.

CDR3 sequence: CASSEAGGRVRFHEQYF. As DNA, the CDR3 is TGTGCCAGCAGTGAAGCCGGGGGGCGCGTCCGGTTCCACGAGCAGTACTTC. The V call is TRBV6-1, the J call TRBJ2-7, with D possibly matching TRBD2 (7 bases). V lost 0 bases and J 5 bases, leaving 20 bases between the germline ends. This CDR3 has 17 residues. CDR1 and CDR2 from the germline V gene are MNHNS and SASEGT.

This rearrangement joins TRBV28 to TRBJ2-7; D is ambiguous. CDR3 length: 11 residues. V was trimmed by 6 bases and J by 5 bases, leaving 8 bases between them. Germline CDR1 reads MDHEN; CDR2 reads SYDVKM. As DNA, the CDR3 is TGTGCCAGCAGCCCGAGCCACGAGCAGTACTTC. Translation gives CASSPSHEQYF.

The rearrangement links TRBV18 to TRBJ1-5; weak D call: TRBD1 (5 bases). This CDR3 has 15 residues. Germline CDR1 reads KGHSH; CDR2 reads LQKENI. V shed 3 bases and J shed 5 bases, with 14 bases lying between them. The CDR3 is CASSPLGGTDQPQHF. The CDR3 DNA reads TGTGCCAGCTCACCCTTGGGAGGGACGGATCAGCCCCAGCATTTT.

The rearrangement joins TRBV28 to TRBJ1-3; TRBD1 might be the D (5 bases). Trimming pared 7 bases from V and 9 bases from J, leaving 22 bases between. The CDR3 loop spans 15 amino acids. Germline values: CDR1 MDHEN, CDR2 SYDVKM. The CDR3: CASTLDTQGQGTIYF. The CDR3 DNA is TGTGCCAGCACCCTGGACACTCAAGGCCAGGGCACCATATATTTT. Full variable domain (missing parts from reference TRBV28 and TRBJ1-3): DVKVTQSSRYLVKRTGEKVFLECVQDMDHENMFWYRQDPGLGLRLIYFSYDVKMKEKGDIPEGYSVSREKKERFSLILESASTNQTSMYLCASTLDTQGQGTIYFGEGSWLTVV.

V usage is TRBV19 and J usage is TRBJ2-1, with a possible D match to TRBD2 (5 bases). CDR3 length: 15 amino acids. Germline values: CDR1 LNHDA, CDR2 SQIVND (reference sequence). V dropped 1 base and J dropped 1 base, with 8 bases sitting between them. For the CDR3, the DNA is TGTGCCAGTAGTATAGCGGGAAATTCCTACAATGAGCAGTTCTTC. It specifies CASSIAGNSYNEQFF.

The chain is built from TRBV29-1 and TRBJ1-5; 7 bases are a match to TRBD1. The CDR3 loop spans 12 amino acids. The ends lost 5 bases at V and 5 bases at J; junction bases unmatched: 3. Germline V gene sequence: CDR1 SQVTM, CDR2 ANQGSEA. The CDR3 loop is CSVRTGDQPQHF. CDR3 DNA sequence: TGCAGCGTTAGGACAGGCGATCAGCCCCAGCATTTT. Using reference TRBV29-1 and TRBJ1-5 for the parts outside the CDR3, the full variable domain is SAVISQKPSRDICQRGTSLTIQCQVDSQVTMMFWYRQQPGQSLTLIATANQGSEATYESGFVIDKFPISRPNLTFSTLTVSNMSPEDSSIYLCSVRTGDQPQHFGDGTRLSIL.

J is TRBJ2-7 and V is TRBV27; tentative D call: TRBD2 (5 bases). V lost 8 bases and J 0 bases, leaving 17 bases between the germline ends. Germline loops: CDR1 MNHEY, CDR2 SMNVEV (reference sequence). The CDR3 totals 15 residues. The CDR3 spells CASRSSPGNSYEQYF. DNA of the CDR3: TGTGCCAGCCGTTCTTCTCCGGGGAACTCCTACGAGCAGTACTTC.

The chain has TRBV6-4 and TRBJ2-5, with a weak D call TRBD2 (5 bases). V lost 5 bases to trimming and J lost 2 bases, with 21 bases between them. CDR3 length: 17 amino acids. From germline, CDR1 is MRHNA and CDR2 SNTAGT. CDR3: CASSFHPNGEGQETQYF. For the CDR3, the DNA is TGTGCCAGCAGTTTCCACCCCAATGGAGAGGGACAAGAGACCCAGTACTTC.

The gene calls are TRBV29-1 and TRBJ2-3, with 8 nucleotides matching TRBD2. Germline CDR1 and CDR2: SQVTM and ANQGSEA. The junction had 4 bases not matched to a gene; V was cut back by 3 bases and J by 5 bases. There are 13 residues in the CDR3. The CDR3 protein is CSVEDGRGDTQYF. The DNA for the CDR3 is TGCAGCGTTGAGGACGGGAGGGGAGATACGCAGTATTTT.

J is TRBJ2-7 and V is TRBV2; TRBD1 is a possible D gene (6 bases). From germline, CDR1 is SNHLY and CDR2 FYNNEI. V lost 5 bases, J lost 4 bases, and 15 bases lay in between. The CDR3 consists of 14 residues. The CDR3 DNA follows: TGTGCCAGCAGTAATCCGGGACACTTGTACGAGCAGTACTTC. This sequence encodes CASSNPGHLYEQYF.

The CDR3 loop reads CASSLVAGGPETQYF. CDR3 nucleotide sequence: TGTGCCAGCAGTTTGGTAGCGGGGGGGCCGGAGACCCAGTACTTC. The chain combines TRBV27 with TRBJ2-5, with 11 bases fitting TRBD2. Germline CDR1 reads MNHEY; CDR2 reads SMNVEV (reference sequence). This CDR3 is built from 15 residues. With 3 bases clipped from V and 5 bases from J, the junction kept 5 bases outside the gene matches.

The CDR3 DNA reads as TGTGCCAGCTCACCAGGGACAGGACCCTACGAGCAGTACTTC. This sequence encodes CASSPGTGPYEQYF. The genes are TRBV18 and TRBJ2-7; TRBD1 matches 8 bases. J gave up 2 bases and V 2 bases, and 2 bases lay outside the gene matches. CDR1 is KGHSH and CDR2 is LQKENI in the germline V gene. This CDR3 region has 14 residues.

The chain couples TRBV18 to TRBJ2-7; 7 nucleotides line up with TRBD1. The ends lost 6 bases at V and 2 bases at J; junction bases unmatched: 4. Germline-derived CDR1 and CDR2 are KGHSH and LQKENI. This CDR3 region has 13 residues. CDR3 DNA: TGTGCCAGCTCCAGACAGGGCACCTACGAGCAGTACTTC. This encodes CASSRQGTYEQYF.

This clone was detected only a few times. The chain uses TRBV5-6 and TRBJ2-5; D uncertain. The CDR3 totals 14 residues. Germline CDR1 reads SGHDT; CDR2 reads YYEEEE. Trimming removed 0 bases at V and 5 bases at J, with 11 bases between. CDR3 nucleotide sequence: TGTGCCAGCAGCTTGGGGATTCGGGTTGAGACCCAGTACTTC. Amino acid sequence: CASSLGIRVETQYF.

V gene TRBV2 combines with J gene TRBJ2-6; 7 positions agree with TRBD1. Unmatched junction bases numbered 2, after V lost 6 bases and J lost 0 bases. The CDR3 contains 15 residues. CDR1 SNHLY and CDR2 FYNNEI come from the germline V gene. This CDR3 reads CASRGTDSGANVLTF. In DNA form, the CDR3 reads TGTGCCAGCAGGGGGACAGACTCTGGGGCCAACGTCCTGACTTTC. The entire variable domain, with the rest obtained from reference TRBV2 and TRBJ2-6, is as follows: EPEVTQTPSHQVTQMGQEVILRCVPISNHLYFYWYRQILGQKVEFLVSFYNNEISEKSEIFDDQFSVERPDGSNFTLKIRSTKLEDSAMYFCASRGTDSGANVLTFGAGSRLTVL.

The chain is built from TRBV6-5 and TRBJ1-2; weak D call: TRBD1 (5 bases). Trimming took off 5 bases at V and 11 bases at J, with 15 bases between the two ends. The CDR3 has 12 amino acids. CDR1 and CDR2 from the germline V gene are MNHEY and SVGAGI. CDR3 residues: CASSPGRSSYTF. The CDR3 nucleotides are TGTGCCAGCAGTCCAGGGAGGAGCTCTTACACCTTC.

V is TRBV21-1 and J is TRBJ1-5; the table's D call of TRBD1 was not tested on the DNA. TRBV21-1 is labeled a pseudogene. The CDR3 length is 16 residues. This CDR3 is CASSLRRGVGNQPQHF. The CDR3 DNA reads TGTGCCAGCAGCCTTCGCAGGGGGGTGGGCAATCAGCCCCAGCATTTT.

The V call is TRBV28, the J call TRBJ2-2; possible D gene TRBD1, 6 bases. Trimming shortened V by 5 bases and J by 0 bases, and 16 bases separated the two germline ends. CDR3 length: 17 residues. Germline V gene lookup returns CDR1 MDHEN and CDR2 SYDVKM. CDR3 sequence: CASSRPRGQTNTGELFF. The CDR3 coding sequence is TGTGCCAGCAGTAGACCCAGGGGACAAACGAACACCGGGGAGCTGTTTTTT.

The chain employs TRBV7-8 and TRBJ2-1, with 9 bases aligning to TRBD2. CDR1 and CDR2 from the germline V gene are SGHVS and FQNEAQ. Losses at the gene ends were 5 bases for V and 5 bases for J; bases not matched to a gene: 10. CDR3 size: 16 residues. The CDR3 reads CASSPTPSGDNNEQFF. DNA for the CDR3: TGTGCCAGCAGCCCCACCCCTAGCGGGGATAACAATGAGCAGTTCTTC.

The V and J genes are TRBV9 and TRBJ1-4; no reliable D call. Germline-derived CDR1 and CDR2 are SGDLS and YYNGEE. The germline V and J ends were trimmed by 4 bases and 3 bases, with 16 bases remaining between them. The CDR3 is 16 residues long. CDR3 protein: CASSLRPGIANEKLFF. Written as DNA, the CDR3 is TGTGCCAGCAGCCTGCGCCCAGGTATCGCTAATGAAAAACTGTTTTTT.